The table lists the clone carrying this T cell receptor beta chain with many counts. V lost 1 base to trimming and J lost 10 bases, with 8 bases between them. The CDR3 spans 11 residues. Germline CDR1 DFQATT, CDR2 SNEGSKA (reference sequence). This record comes from a study of T-cell reconstitution after alpha-beta-depleted transplantation in children. Researchers prepared the TCRbeta library using unique molecular identifiers, the study reports. TCRdb re-derived calls from the PCR reads in MiXCR, one entry per CDR3 protein. This table holds about 610,000 distinct CDR3 sequences, about 10% found once.

The sample was PBMCs from the stem cell graft donor, taken from the stem cell graft. The receptor comes from a human donor who donated a stem cell graft to a child with acute myeloid leukemia. The rearrangement uses TRBV20-1 and TRBJ2-1; D remains unclear. CDR3 protein: CSARVIAEQFF. DNA of the CDR3: TGCAGTGCTAGAGTAATAGCCGAGCAGTTCTTC.